The 29 T cell receptor beta chains given below trace back to one sample, sequenced in a study of post-analysis software for immune sequencing data. Notes on the study in general: TRBV5-6, TRBV5-1 and TRBV20-1 belonged to a set of a few TRBV segments that were more frequent in patients than controls.

The TCR beta cDNA libraries contained unique molecular identifiers. TCRdb re-derived calls from the PCR reads in MiXCR, one entry per CDR3 protein. The sample comprises about 430,000 distinct CDR3 sequences, about 39% of which are singletons, and approximately 7.1% rests with the top ten. For these TCRs, the target antigens are not known. Input material: blood. The receptors shown here come from a girl aged 2-10 years with multiple sclerosis.

J is TRBJ1-2 and V is TRBV6-5; a weak D match, TRBD1 (5 bases). The germline gives CDR1 MNHEY, CDR2 SVGAGI. This CDR3 comprises 15 residues. V shed 4 bases and J shed 4 bases, with 16 bases lying between them. The CDR3 bases are TGTGCCAGCAGTTCCCCTTTGAAGGGGAGCTATGGCTACACCTTC. The encoded protein is CASSSPLKGSYGYTF.

This chain connects TRBV15 to TRBJ2-3, with 7 bases fitting TRBD2. CDR3 size: 15 residues. In germline, CDR1 is LNHNV, CDR2 YYDKDF (reference sequence). V gave up 6 bases and J gave up 2 bases; unmatched junction bases: 8. DNA for the CDR3: TGTGCCACCAGAAATCTAGCGGCCTCCACAGATACGCAGTATTTT. This encodes CATRNLAASTDTQYF. Full variable domain (rest looked up from reference TRBV15 and TRBJ2-3): DAMVIQNPRYQVTQFGKPVTLSCSQTLNHNVMYWYQQKSSQAPKLLFHYYDKDFNNEADTPDNFQSRRPNTSFCFLDIRSPGLGDTAMYLCATRNLAASTDTQYFGPGTRLTVL.

The rearrangement links TRBV4-2 to TRBJ1-1; 9 nucleotides agree with TRBD1. The germline V gene has CDR1 LGHNA and CDR2 YNFKEQ. CDR3 length: 15 residues. Unmatched junction bases numbered 5, after V lost 1 base and J lost 5 bases. The CDR3 DNA follows: TGTGCCAGCAGCCAAGGGTGTGGGACAGGGACTGAAGCTTTCTTT. Residues: CASSQGCGTGTEAFF.

This clonotype was counted between two and nine times. The rearrangement uses TRBV27 and TRBJ2-3; D uncertain. This CDR3 comprises 14 residues. Germline-derived CDR1 and CDR2 are MNHEY and SMNVEV (reference sequence). The ends were cut back, 1 base at V and 2 bases at J, with 7 bases in the middle. CDR3 nucleotide sequence: TGTGCCAGCAGTTTATTTTACAACACAGATACGCAGTATTTT. Protein product: CASSLFYNTDTQYF.

This chain links TRBV5-1 with TRBJ2-1, with D unresolved. Trimming removed 4 bases from V and 4 bases from J, with 9 bases in between. CDR3 length: 13 residues. Germline assignment: CDR1 SGHRS and CDR2 YFSETQ. As DNA, the CDR3 is TGCGCCAGCAGCGATACAGATTACAATGAGCAGTTCTTC. This codes for CASSDTDYNEQFF.

Comments on this clonotype: This sequence may be a read error, since a much larger clone differs from it by one base. The chain links TRBV10-3 to TRBJ2-1, with D possibly being TRBD2 (6 bases). Germline lookup yields CDR1 ENHRY and CDR2 SYGVKD. The length of the CDR3 is 15 residues. As DNA, the CDR3 is TGTGCCATCAGTGATGCGGGGAAGCCGGACAATAAGCAGTTCTTC. Translated: CAISDAGKPDNKQFF.

This chain uses TRBV27 with TRBJ2-1; possibly TRBD1 for D (6 bases). Trimming took 5 bases from V and 2 from J, leaving 16 bases between them. CDR1 is MNHEY, CDR2 SMNVEV, per germline (reference sequence). The CDR3 contains 16 residues. The CDR3 sequence is CASSGPGHLPYNEQFF. CDR3 nucleotides: TGTGCCAGCAGTGGCCCGGGACACCTTCCCTACAATGAGCAGTTCTTC.

The chain employs TRBV6-2 or TRBV6-3 and TRBJ2-4; D not certain. The V end was cut by 6 bases, the J end by 0 bases, with 3 bases between. The CDR3 is 12 residues long. The germline CDR1 and CDR2 sequences are MNHEY and SVGEGT. The CDR3 reads CASSGAKNIQYF. CDR3 coding DNA: TGTGCCAGCAGCGGAGCCAAAAACATTCAGTACTTC.

Note on this clonotype: The junction differs from germline at one of its ends, possibly a read error. The J gene is TRBJ2-5, the V gene TRBV20-1; D unresolved. The J call is uncertain, as TRBJ2-7 better fits the DNA end. The V gene's germline CDR1 is DFQATT and CDR2 SNEGSKA (reference sequence). The length of the CDR3 is 11 residues. This chain's CDR3 is CSAGEDYEQYF. The CDR3 nucleotides read TGCAGTGCTGGAGAAGATTACGAGCAGTACTTC.

The chain recombines TRBV4-2 with TRBJ1-2, with D uncertain. The germline V gene encodes CDR1 LGHNA and CDR2 YNFKEQ. The length of the CDR3 is 14 residues. V lost 1 base to trimming and J lost 6 bases, with 12 bases between them. In DNA, the CDR3 is TGTGCCAGCAGCCAAGCGGAGACCTGGGATGGCTACACCTTC. Protein product: CASSQAETWDGYTF.

This clonotype was seen a handful of times. The J gene is TRBJ2-7, the V gene TRBV4-2; D gene unclear. Germline CDR1 reads LGHNA; CDR2 reads YNFKEQ. V gave up 0 bases and J gave up 3 bases, with 15 bases separating them. This CDR3 comprises 16 residues. The CDR3 protein is CASSQDQGTTDYEQYF. CDR3 bases: TGTGCCAGCAGCCAAGATCAAGGTACTACAGACTACGAGCAGTACTTC.

The chain has TRBV12-3 or TRBV12-4 and TRBJ2-1, with 9 bases that match TRBD2. Trimming at V came to 5 bases and at J to 3 bases, leaving 11 bases not matched to a gene. This CDR3 comprises 17 residues. CDR3 loop: CASSPLWAGGLYNEQFF. The CDR3 DNA is TGTGCCAGCAGTCCTCTTTGGGCGGGGGGGCTCTACAATGAGCAGTTCTTC.

This clonotype was detected ten times or more. The chain recombines TRBV29-1 with TRBJ2-3; 7 bases fit TRBD1. The CDR3 contains 12 residues. From germline, CDR1 is SQVTM and CDR2 ANQGSEA. The trim removed 7 bases at V and 4 bases at J, leaving 5 bases unmatched. CDR3 bases: TGCAGCGGAACAGGGGCGGCAGATACGCAGTATTTT. This sequence encodes CSGTGAADTQYF.

The V call is TRBV5-1, the J call TRBJ2-1; 13 bases map to TRBD2. Germline values: CDR1 SGHRS, CDR2 YFSETQ. Germline trimming cut 5 bases from V and 8 bases from J; bases unmatched to any gene: 7. The CDR3 is 15 residues long. CDR3 residues: CASSQTSGGFDEQFF. The CDR3 coding sequence is TGCGCCAGCAGTCAGACTAGCGGGGGGTTCGATGAGCAGTTCTTC.

This chain joins TRBV5-1 and TRBJ2-7, with D hard to call. CDR1 and CDR2 (germline): SGHRS, YFSETQ. With 0 bases removed from V and 2 bases from J, the gap between germline ends came to 9 bases. This CDR3 has 14 amino acids. The CDR3 loop is CASSLEYWPYEQYF. The DNA of the CDR3 is TGCGCCAGCAGCTTGGAGTACTGGCCCTACGAGCAGTACTTC.

There are a few counts of this clonotype. The V and J genes are TRBV4-3 and TRBJ1-1; 7 positions agree with TRBD1. Trimming at V came to 0 bases and at J to 4 bases, leaving 5 bases not matched to a gene. The germline gives CDR1 LGHNA, CDR2 YSLEER. The CDR3 covers 15 residues. The CDR3 is CASSQEPRGGTEAFF. The CDR3 coding sequence is TGCGCCAGCAGCCAAGAACCCAGGGGGGGCACTGAAGCTTTCTTT.

This rearrangement joins TRBV7-2 to TRBJ2-7, with TRBD2 matching 8 bases. Germline V CDR1 and CDR2: SGHTA, FQGNSA. This CDR3 is built from 18 residues. V shed 4 bases, J shed 0 bases, and the junction held 14 bases outside the gene matches. In DNA form, the CDR3 reads TGTGCCAGCAGCTCATTAGGGGCTAGCGGGCGTTCCTCCTACGAGCAGTACTTC. This encodes CASSSLGASGRSSYEQYF.

This rearrangement joins TRBV10-3 to TRBJ2-7, with 9 bases that match TRBD1. The CDR3 is 13 amino acids. Germline V gene sequence: CDR1 ENHRY, CDR2 SYGVKD. V shed 10 bases and J 6 bases; nucleotides not matched to a gene: 10. The CDR3 nucleotides are TGTGCCACCGACGGGACAGGGTTCGGCGAGCAGTACTTC. It translates to CATDGTGFGEQYF.

The gene calls are TRBV5-1 and TRBJ2-1; 11 bases map to TRBD2. V shed 2 bases, J shed 8 bases, and the junction held 12 bases outside the gene matches. Germline-derived CDR1 and CDR2 are SGHRS and YFSETQ. The CDR3 extends over 17 amino acids. CDR3 bases: TGCGCCAGCAGCTTTCCCCAGACTAGCGGGACTAAAGATGAGCAGTTCTTC. Translated: CASSFPQTSGTKDEQFF.

The chain links TRBV12-3 or TRBV12-4 to TRBJ1-1; possible D gene TRBD1, 5 bases. The V end lost 0 bases, the J end lost 4 bases, and 12 bases lay between the germline ends. The CDR3 loop spans 15 amino acids. In DNA, the CDR3 is TGTGCCAGCAGTTTAGCCTGGCAGGGAGCCACTGAAGCTTTCTTT. Its translation is CASSLAWQGATEAFF.

The chain links TRBV7-9 to TRBJ1-2, with a possible D match to TRBD1 (6 bases). Germline CDR1 and CDR2: SEHNR and FQNEAQ (reference sequence). The CDR3 totals 16 residues. V gave up 3 bases and J gave up 8 bases, with 22 bases separating them. Here the CDR3 reads CASSFRTELTSWGYTF. CDR3 nucleotide sequence: TGTGCCAGCAGCTTCCGGACAGAACTGACTTCGTGGGGCTACACCTTC.

The chain recombines TRBV5-1 with TRBJ2-3; D ambiguous. Germline lookup yields CDR1 SGHRS and CDR2 YFSETQ. This CDR3 contains 18 residues. The V end was cut by 1 base, the J end by 1 base, with 19 bases between. The CDR3 DNA follows: TGCGCCAGCAGCTTGCAAGTGGCAAGGGAACGAGGCACAGATACGCAGTATTTT. Amino acid sequence: CASSLQVARERGTDTQYF.

The chain combines TRBV3-1 with TRBJ2-4; 9 bases agree with TRBD1. This CDR3 has 15 residues. From germline, CDR1 is LGHDT and CDR2 YNNKEL (reference sequence). After removal of 3 bases from V and 13 bases from J, the junction contained 13 bases not matched to a gene. This CDR3 is CASSQGQGTRVGQYF. The CDR3 bases are TGTGCCAGCAGCCAGGGACAGGGAACGAGGGTTGGACAGTACTTC.

This clonotype was counted once. V and J are TRBV5-1 and TRBJ2-6; 7 bases agree with TRBD1. In germline, CDR1 is SGHRS, CDR2 YFSETQ. The CDR3 is 15 residues long. The V segment lost 1 base and the J segment 4 bases; nucleotides outside the gene matches: 2. The CDR3 protein is CASSLKGAGANVLTF. The DNA of the CDR3 is TGCGCCAGCAGCTTGAAGGGGGCAGGGGCCAACGTCCTGACTTTC.

Here the CDR3 reads CASSAASFETQYF. For the CDR3, the DNA is TGTGCCAGCAGTGCGGCTAGCTTCGAGACCCAGTACTTC. The chain links TRBV2 to TRBJ2-5; tentatively, D is TRBD2 (5 bases). The V end lost 4 bases, the J end lost 5 bases, and 11 bases lay between the germline ends. Germline assignment: CDR1 SNHLY and CDR2 FYNNEI. The CDR3 extends over 13 amino acids.

This clonotype has a handful of counts. The chain uses TRBV6-5 and TRBJ1-2, with unresolved D. V was trimmed by 6 bases and J by 5 bases, leaving 13 bases between them. This CDR3 is built from 13 residues. Per the germline V gene, CDR1 is MNHEY and CDR2 is SVGAGI. The CDR3: CASSPLHRYGYTF. Written as DNA, the CDR3 is TGTGCCAGCAGCCCCCTCCACAGATATGGCTACACCTTC.

V usage is TRBV6-4 and J usage is TRBJ2-1; D call uncertain. The last part of the DNA fits TRBJ2-7 better; the J call may be wrong. CDR1 is MRHNA, CDR2 SNTAGT, per germline. CDR3 length equals 15 residues. In DNA, the CDR3 is TGTGCCAGCAGCGAGGACGCAAGCTCCTACAATGAGCAGTACTTC. This sequence encodes CASSEDASSYNEQYF.

This clonotype was observed a handful of times. J is TRBJ2-1 and V is TRBV19; perhaps TRBD1 as D (6 bases). Germline CDR1 is LNHDA and CDR2 is SQIVND (reference sequence). The V gene lost 5 bases and the J gene lost 0 bases, with 11 bases spanning the gap. This CDR3 comprises 15 residues. DNA for the CDR3: TGTGCCAGTAGTTCACAGGGAAGCTCCTACAATGAGCAGTTCTTC. It encodes CASSSQGSSYNEQFF.

The chain is built from TRBV28 and TRBJ1-2; no definite D call. This CDR3 has 12 amino acids. Germline V CDR1 and CDR2: MDHEN, SYDVKM. V was pared by 8 bases and J by 1 base, with 8 bases between. CDR3 loop: CASQRVNYGYTF. The CDR3 region has the DNA TGTGCCAGCCAGCGCGTTAACTATGGCTACACCTTC.